This T cell receptor beta chain was documented in a study of cytomegalovirus exposure and HLA in healthy donors. Regarding this clone: Its target is not known.

Primers included in the PCR were 60 Vbeta and 13 Jbeta primers. Some clones are missing from TCRdb's copy, which holds only in-frame ones; the method was immunoSEQ multiplex PCR. The repertoire holds about 140,000 clones, with 60% to 85% as singletons. General study points: Many donors carried some public TCRs, although rarity characterized most TCR sequences.

Trimming left V 5 bases short and J 3 bases short, with 11 bases between. The CDR3 is made up of 13 amino acids. CDR1 is LNHDA and CDR2 is SQIVND in the germline V gene (reference sequence). The chain carries TRBV19 and TRBJ2-7, with D hard to call. What was sequenced was PBMCs. This sequence was found in a male donor in good health and CMV-seronegative. CDR3 amino acids: CASSRAANYEQYF. CDR3 DNA sequence: TGTGCCAGTAGTCGAGCAGCGAACTACGAGCAGTACTTC.